This TCR beta chain originates from a study of OX40 agonist ivuxolimab in advanced cancers. Study overall: An agonistic anti-OX40 (CD134) antibody, ivuxolimab, was used to treat the patients. Patients with prior anti-PD-1, anti-PD-L1 or anti-CTLA-4 therapy were eligible; 35% to 50% had some.

This table comes from immunoSEQ multiplex PCR, and its TCRdb copy is limited to in-frame clones, with some not included. The sample includes some 17,000 clones, around 90% of them seen just once. Regarding this clone: Its antigen is undetermined.

Trimming removed 1 base from V and 2 bases from J, with 3 bases in between. The CDR3 runs to 12 residues. In germline, CDR1 is LNHDA, CDR2 SQIVND (reference sequence). Study-wide points: Doses of 0.1 to 3.0 mg/kg were accompanied by clonal expansion of CD4+ and CD8+ blood T cells by week 6. Not determined was the antigen specificity of the expanded peripheral T cells.

The receptor was isolated from an adult with an advanced solid tumor such as melanoma, head and neck, liver or kidney cancer. This specimen was CD4+ or CD8+ T cells sorted from blood, taken in a trial of the OX40 agonist ivuxolimab. The V and J genes are TRBV19 and TRBJ2-7; D is ambiguous. The DNA of the CDR3 is TGTGCCAGTAGTATAGGCCCCTACGAGCAGTACTTC. It codes for CASSIGPYEQYF. The full variable domain, in which reference TRBV19 and TRBJ2-7 provide the parts outside the CDR3, is DGGITQSPKYLFRKEGQNVTLSCEQNLNHDAMYWYRQDPGQGLRLIYYSQIVNDFQKGDIAEGYSVSREKKESFPLTVTSAQKNPTAFYLCASSIGPYEQYFGPGTRLTVT.